This T cell receptor (beta chain) was identified during a study of blood T cell repertoires in COVID-19. Study as a whole: Acute and convalescent COVID-19 specimens originated in the United States, Italy and Spain. Sources were T cells, B-cell-depleted T cells, or PBMCs; the material itself was cDNA or gDNA.

In the source study's methods: It was from reference gene primer amplification that nucleated cell counts were estimated. TCRdb's table, derived via immunoSEQ multiplex PCR, lists solely in-frame clones and lacks some. For V, J and clone size, that table is used; D and trimming come from the DNA. The repertoire holds 130,000 to 150,000 clones, more than 65% seen once, with approximately 14% in the top ten. Germline CDR1 and CDR2: SGHRS and YFSETQ. The CDR3 spans 13 residues. Trimming stripped 0 bases from V and 6 bases from J, with 7 bases between. Sequencing was carried out using peripheral blood. This TCR derives from an elderly man with acute or convalescent COVID-19. The V gene is TRBV5-1, the J gene TRBJ2-4; D remains ambiguous. CDR3 in DNA: TGCGCCAGCAGCTTGGAGAGTGGAAACATTCAGTACTTC. Protein: CASSLESGNIQYF.